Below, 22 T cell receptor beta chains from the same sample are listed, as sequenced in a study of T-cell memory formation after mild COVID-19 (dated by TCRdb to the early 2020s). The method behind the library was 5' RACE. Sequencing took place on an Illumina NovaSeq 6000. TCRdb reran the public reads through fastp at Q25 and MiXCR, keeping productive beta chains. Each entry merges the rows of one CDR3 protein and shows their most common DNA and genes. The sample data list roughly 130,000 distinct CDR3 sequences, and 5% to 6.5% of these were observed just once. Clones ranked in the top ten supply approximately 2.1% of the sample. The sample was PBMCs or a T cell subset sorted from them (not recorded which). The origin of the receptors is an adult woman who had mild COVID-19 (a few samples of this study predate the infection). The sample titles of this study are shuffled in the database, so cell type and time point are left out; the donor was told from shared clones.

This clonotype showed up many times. The CDR3 region has the DNA TGTGCCAGCTCACCATTTTGGGACAGGGCAAATTCACCCCTCCACTTT. This encodes CASSPFWDRANSPLHF. The genes are TRBV18 and TRBJ1-6, with TRBD1 matching 9 bases. The CDR3 totals 16 residues. Germline values: CDR1 KGHSH, CDR2 LQKENI. The ends lost 2 bases at V and 7 bases at J; junction bases unmatched: 6.

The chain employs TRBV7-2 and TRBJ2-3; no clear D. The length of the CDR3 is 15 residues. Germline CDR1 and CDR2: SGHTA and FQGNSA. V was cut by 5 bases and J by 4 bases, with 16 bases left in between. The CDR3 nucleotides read TGTGCCAGCAGCCCCAGTCCCGGACGCGCAGATACGCAGTATTTT. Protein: CASSPSPGRADTQYF.

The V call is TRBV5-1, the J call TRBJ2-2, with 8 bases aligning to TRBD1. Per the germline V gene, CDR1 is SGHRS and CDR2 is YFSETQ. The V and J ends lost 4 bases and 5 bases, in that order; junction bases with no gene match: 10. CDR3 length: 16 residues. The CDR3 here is CASSIRTGIRTGELFF. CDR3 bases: TGCGCCAGCAGCATTCGGACAGGGATCCGTACCGGGGAGCTGTTTTTT. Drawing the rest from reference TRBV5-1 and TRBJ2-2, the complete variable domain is KAGVTQTPRYLIKTRGQQVTLSCSPISGHRSVSWYQQTPGQGLQFLFEYFSETQRNKGNFPGRFSGRQFSNSRSEMNVSTLELGDSALYLCASSIRTGIRTGELFFGEGSRLTVL.

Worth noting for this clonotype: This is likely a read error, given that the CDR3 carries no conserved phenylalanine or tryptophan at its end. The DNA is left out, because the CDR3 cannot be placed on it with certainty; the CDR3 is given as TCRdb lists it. The CDR3 is CATSKRYTYTEQFS. The rearrangement uses TRBV3-1 and TRBJ2-1. The CDR3 has 14 amino acids, counting both end residues. Germline assignment: CDR1 LGHDT and CDR2 YNNKEL (reference sequence).

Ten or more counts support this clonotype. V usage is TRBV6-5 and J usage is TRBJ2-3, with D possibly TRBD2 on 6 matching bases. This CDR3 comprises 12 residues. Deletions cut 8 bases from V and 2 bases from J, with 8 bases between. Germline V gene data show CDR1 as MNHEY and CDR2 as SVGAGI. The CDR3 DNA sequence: TGTGCCAGCCGGGGGAACACAGATACGCAGTATTTT. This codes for CASRGNTDTQYF.

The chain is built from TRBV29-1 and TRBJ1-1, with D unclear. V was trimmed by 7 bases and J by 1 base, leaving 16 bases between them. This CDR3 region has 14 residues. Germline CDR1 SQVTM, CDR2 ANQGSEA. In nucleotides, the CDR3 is TGCAGCGGGTCGTCTGCATTGGGGAACACTGAAGCTTTCTTT. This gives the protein CSGSSALGNTEAFF.

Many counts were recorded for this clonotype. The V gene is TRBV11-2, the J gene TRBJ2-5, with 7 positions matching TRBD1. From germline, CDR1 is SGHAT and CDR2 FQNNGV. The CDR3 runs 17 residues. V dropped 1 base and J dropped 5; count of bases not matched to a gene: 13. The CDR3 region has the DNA TGTGCCAGCAGCTTAGCCCCCGGACAGGTGGGTCGGGAGACCCAGTACTTC. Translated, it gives CASSLAPGQVGRETQYF.

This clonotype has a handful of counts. CDR3 protein: CATSRGTGELFF. Here the CDR3 DNA reads TGTGCCACCAGCAGGGGCACCGGGGAGCTGTTTTTT. The chain is built from TRBV24-1 and TRBJ2-2; D is perhaps TRBD1 (6 bases). Germline CDR1 reads KGHDR; CDR2 reads SFDVKD. With 7 bases removed from V and 4 bases from J, the gap between germline ends came to 6 bases. The CDR3 contains 12 residues.

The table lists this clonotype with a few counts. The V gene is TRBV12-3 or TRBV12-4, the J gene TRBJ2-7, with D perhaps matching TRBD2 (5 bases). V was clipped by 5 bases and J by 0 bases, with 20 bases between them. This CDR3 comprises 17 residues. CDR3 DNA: TGTGCCAGCAGTCTCTCTTTTCGGATTGGGAGCTCCTACGAGCAGTACTTC. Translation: CASSLSFRIGSSYEQYF.

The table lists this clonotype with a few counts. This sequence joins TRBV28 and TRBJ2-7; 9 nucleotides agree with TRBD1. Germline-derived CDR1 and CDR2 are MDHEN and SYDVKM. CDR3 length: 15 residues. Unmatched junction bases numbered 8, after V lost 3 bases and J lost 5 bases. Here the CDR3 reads CASSLGDRDIHEQYF. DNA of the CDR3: TGTGCCAGCAGTTTGGGGGACAGGGATATCCACGAGCAGTACTTC.

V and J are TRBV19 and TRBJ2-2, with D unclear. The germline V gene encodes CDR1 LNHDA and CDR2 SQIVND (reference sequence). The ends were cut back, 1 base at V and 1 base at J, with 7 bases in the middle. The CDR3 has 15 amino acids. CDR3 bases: TGTGCCAGTAGTATAGGACCGCTGAACACCGGGGAGCTGTTTTTT. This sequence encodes CASSIGPLNTGELFF.

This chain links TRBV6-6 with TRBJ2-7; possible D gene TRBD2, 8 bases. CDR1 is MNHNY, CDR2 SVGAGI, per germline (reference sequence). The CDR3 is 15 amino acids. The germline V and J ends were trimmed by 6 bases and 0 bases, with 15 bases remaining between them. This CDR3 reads CASSLSGDSSYEQYF. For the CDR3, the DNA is TGTGCCAGCAGCCTTAGCGGGGACAGCTCCTACGAGCAGTACTTC.

CDR3 in DNA: TGTGCCAGCAGCTTAGGATCAGCGGGAGATCAGGAGACCCAGTACTTC. It translates to CASSLGSAGDQETQYF. The chain combines TRBV7-2 with TRBJ2-5; 8 bases fit TRBD2. CDR3 length equals 16 residues. V gave up 1 base and J gave up 5 bases; unmatched junction bases: 9. Germline CDR1 SGHTA, CDR2 FQGNSA.

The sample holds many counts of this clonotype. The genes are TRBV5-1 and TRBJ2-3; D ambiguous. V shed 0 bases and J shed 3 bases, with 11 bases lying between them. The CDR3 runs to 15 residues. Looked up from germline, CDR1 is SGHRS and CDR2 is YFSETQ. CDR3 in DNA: TGCGCCAGCAGCTTGGGGTTGGATTTAACAGATACGCAGTATTTT. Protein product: CASSLGLDLTDTQYF.

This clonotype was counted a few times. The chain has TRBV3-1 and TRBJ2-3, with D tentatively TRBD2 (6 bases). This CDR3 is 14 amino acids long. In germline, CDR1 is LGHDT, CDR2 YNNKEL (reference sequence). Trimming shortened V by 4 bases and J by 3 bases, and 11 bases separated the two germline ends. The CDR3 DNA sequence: TGTGCCAGCAGCCCTCTCGGGGGAACAGATACGCAGTATTTT. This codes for CASSPLGGTDTQYF.

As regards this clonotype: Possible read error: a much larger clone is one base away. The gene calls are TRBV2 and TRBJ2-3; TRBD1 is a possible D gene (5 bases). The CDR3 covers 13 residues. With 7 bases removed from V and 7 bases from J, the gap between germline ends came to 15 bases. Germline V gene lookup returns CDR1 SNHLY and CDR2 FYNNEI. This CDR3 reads CASTGALENTQYF. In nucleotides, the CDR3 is TGTGCCAGCACTGGGGCCCTAGAGAATACGCAGTATTTT.

In DNA, the CDR3 is TGTGCCAGCAGCCCGGACAGGGGACGAATGAACACTGAAGCTTTCTTT. Translation gives CASSPDRGRMNTEAFF. The V and J genes are TRBV7-3 and TRBJ1-1; the match to TRBD1 covers 9 bases. Germline loops: CDR1 SGHTA, CDR2 FQGTGA. The V gene end was trimmed by 5 bases and the J gene end by 0 bases; junction bases not matched to a gene: 7. The CDR3 covers 16 residues.

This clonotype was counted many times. The CDR3: CASIDPMNTEAFF. In DNA form, the CDR3 reads TGCGCCAGCATCGACCCAATGAACACTGAAGCTTTCTTT. V usage is TRBV5-1 and J usage is TRBJ1-1; D call uncertain. With 6 bases removed from V and 0 bases from J, the gap between germline ends came to 9 bases. The CDR3 sequence is 13 residues long. Germline V CDR1 and CDR2: SGHRS, YFSETQ. Using reference TRBV5-1 and TRBJ1-1 for the parts outside the CDR3, the full variable domain is KAGVTQTPRYLIKTRGQQVTLSCSPISGHRSVSWYQQTPGQGLQFLFEYFSETQRNKGNFPGRFSGRQFSNSRSEMNVSTLELGDSALYLCASIDPMNTEAFFGQGTRLTVV.

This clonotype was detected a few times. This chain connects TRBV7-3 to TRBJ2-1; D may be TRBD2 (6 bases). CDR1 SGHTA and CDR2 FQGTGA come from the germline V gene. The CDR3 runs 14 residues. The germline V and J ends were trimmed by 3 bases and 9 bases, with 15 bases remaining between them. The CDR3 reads CASSFQGGSGEQFF. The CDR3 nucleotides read TGTGCCAGCAGCTTTCAAGGAGGGTCGGGTGAGCAGTTCTTC.

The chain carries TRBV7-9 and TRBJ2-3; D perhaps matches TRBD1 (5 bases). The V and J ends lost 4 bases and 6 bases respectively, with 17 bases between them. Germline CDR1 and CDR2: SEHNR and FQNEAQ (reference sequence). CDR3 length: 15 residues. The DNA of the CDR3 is TGTGCCAGCAGCTCCGGCGGCAGGGCGGTGGATACGCAGTATTTT. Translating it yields CASSSGGRAVDTQYF.

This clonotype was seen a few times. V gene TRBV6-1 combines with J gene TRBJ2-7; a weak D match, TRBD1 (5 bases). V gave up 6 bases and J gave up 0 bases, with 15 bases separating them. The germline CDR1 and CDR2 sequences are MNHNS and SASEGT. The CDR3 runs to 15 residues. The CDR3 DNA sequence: TGTGCCAGCAGACCCCGACAGCGTTTCTCCTACGAGCAGTACTTC. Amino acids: CASRPRQRFSYEQYF.

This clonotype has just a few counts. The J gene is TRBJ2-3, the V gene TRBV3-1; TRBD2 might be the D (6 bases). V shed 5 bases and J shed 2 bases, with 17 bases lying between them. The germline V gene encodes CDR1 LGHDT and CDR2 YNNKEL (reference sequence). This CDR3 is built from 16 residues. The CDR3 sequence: CASSSRMRGPTDTQYF. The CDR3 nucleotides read TGTGCCAGCAGCTCACGGATGCGGGGACCCACAGATACGCAGTATTTT.